The rows below give T cell receptor beta chains drawn from one sample of a study of T cell responses to AZD1222 COVID-19 vaccine. Libraries were prepared by immunoSEQ multiplex PCR; TCRdb keeps only in-frame clonotypes and omits some of them. The table shows more than 140,000 clones, with around 88% occurring only once. The source material was peripheral blood, sampled on day 0 of AZD1222 vaccination. These receptors were obtained from an adult in good health. CDR3s leave out the opening cysteine and the closing phenylalanine or tryptophan. Fields, in order: V gene, clone size, CDR3 length, CDR3 protein. A row's size may be missing; if present it is once, few, many or a size class.

>TRBV5-6|NA|11
ASSLGAGRVQF
>TRBV19|NA|10
ASSDGGGGQY
>TRBV4-1|NA|13
ASSQGTSGSDEQF
>TRBV4-1|NA|12
ASSHLTGADEQY
>TRBV15|NA|16
ATSRKKTTASSTDTQY
>TRBV2|NA|12
ASVRTGGIYEQY
>TRBV12-3/TRBV12-4|NA|10
ASSLGTDTQY
>TRBV5-1|NA|14
ASSSGQGVGTDTQY
>TRBV14|NA|12
ASSPGTGFSPLH
>TRBV5-6|NA|12
ASSSLRNTGELF
>TRBV19|few|11
ASSILVSGELF
>TRBV7-2|once|12
ASSLAGRSYEQY
>TRBV30|NA|16
AWSGVQAAVGGQETQY
>TRBV7-9|few|12
ASSLGAGNQPQH
>TRBV7-7|NA|12
ASRLYRDAPEAF
>TRBV9|NA|11
ASSRGQGDGYT
>TRBV27|NA|11
ASSFGTGLEAF
>TRBV5-5|NA|11
ASSFGGRNTIY
>TRBV19|NA|12
ASLTGTTGTEAF
>TRBV11-2|NA|14
ASSSPLSTGRAEAF
>TRBV7-2|NA|13
ASSLAGGEPYGYT
>TRBV5-1|NA|13
ASSLADRGISPLH
>TRBV6-2/TRBV6-3|NA|14
ASSYSIGGANTEAF
>TRBV28|NA|12
ASSYLGLNTEAF
>TRBV27|NA|13
ASSLSTGGRHEQY
>TRBV27|NA|11
ASSGPLAYEQY
>TRBV27|NA|14
ASSLSGRGGNSPLH
>TRBV3-1/TRBV3-2|NA|13
ASSQDGHRNTEAF
>TRBV6-5|NA|12
AFKGTANTGELF
>TRBV5-6|NA|13
ASSLFRAGYTEAF
>TRBV15|NA|13
ATSGRLAGGPEQY
>TRBV4-3|NA|16
ASSQDLGRLAWDNEQF
>TRBV7-2|NA|11
ASSLVGEREQF
>TRBV15|NA|13
ATSPLWDGTNEQF
>TRBV12-3/TRBV12-4|NA|11
ASSSGGPYEQY
>TRBV19|NA|12
ASYHSGDFYGYT
>TRBV7-2|NA|13
ASSSTVQGLGGYT
>TRBV5-1|NA|13
ASSLEGGSGNGYT
>TRBV10-3|NA|14
AISKQTSGSPNEQF
>TRBV5-4|NA|12
ASSTGGEGQPQH
>TRBV6-5|once|14
ASSYSLAPNYNEQF